This T cell receptor beta chain derives from a study of chemoradiotherapy in HPV16-positive cancers. Whole-study context: Functional T-cell assays on a couple of HPV16-positive patients' cells defined candidate HPV-specific clones and common TCR motifs.

Over chemoradiotherapy, repertoires were sampled more than once. This CDR3 comprises 12 residues. Germline lookup yields CDR1 MDHEN and CDR2 SYDVKM. Trimming removed 4 bases at V and 6 bases at J, with 7 bases between. Clones were sequenced by immunoSEQ multiplex PCR, and TCRdb holds only the in-frame ones, with some missing. Of approximately 9,800 clones detected, about 89% appear once; the ten largest clones hold over 9%. This chain connects TRBV28 to TRBJ1-5, with unresolved D. The receptor's source is a human donor with HPV-associated anogenital cancer. The sequenced sample was blood, obtained from a patient who underwent chemoradiotherapy. CDR3 sequence: CASSSPRQPQHF. The CDR3 DNA is TGTGCCAGCAGTTCCCCTCGTCAGCCCCAGCATTTT.